What follows are 13 T cell receptor beta chains derived from one specimen sequenced in a study of cytomegalovirus exposure and HLA in healthy donors. Researchers ran the PCR with 60 Vbeta and 13 Jbeta primers. Repertoires were generated with immunoSEQ multiplex PCR, while TCRdb's copy carries only in-frame clones and drops some. Of around 160,000 clones in the sample, about 78% were seen once. Sample: PBMCs. The receptors were gathered from a male donor in good health and CMV-seronegative.

The rearrangement links TRBV11-2 to TRBJ2-2; 7 bases match TRBD1. The CDR3 loop spans 13 amino acids. The junction had 3 bases not matched to a gene; V was cut back by 7 bases and J by 4 bases. Germline CDR1 SGHAT, CDR2 FQNNGV. The CDR3 here is CASTSGGTGELFF. DNA of the CDR3: TGTGCCAGCACCTCAGGGGGCACCGGGGAGCTGTTTTTT. The variable domain in full, completed from reference TRBV11-2 and TRBJ2-2, reads EAGVAQSPRYKIIEKRQSVAFWCNPISGHATLYWYQQILGQGPKLLIQFQNNGVVDDSQLPKDRFSAERLKGVDSTLKIQPAKLEDSAVYLCASTSGGTGELFFGEGSRLTVL.

The J gene is TRBJ1-1, the V gene TRBV7-9; the D is unclear. V was trimmed by 1 base and J by 3 bases, leaving 9 bases between them. The CDR3 totals 14 residues. Germline CDR1 reads SEHNR; CDR2 reads FQNEAQ (reference sequence). This CDR3 is CASSLDSGHTEAFF. In DNA form, the CDR3 reads TGTGCCAGCAGCTTAGATAGTGGGCACACTGAAGCTTTCTTT.

The chain couples TRBV27 to TRBJ2-3, with D perhaps matching TRBD1 (5 bases). Germline-derived CDR1 and CDR2 are MNHEY and SMNVEV (reference sequence). V lost 2 bases, J lost 2 bases, and 11 bases lay in between. The CDR3 has 15 amino acids. This chain's CDR3 is CASSLQAGPTDTQYF. CDR3 nucleotides: TGTGCCAGCAGTTTACAGGCAGGGCCCACAGATACGCAGTATTTT.

The J gene is TRBJ2-2, the V gene TRBV19; TRBD2 agrees at 8 bases. Germline V lookup: CDR1 LNHDA, CDR2 SQIVND (reference sequence). The length of the CDR3 is 15 residues. The J segment lost 3 bases and the V segment lost 5 bases, leaving 5 bases of the junction unmatched. The CDR3 loop reads CASSGHGGDTGELFF. The CDR3 nucleotides read TGTGCCAGTAGTGGGCACGGGGGGGACACCGGGGAGCTGTTTTTT. The whole variable domain, filled in from reference TRBV19 and TRBJ2-2, reads DGGITQSPKYLFRKEGQNVTLSCEQNLNHDAMYWYRQDPGQGLRLIYYSQIVNDFQKGDIAEGYSVSREKKESFPLTVTSAQKNPTAFYLCASSGHGGDTGELFFGEGSRLTVL.

This clone was seen more than once but under ten times. The chain has TRBV28 and TRBJ2-1; D unclear. Per the germline V gene, CDR1 is MDHEN and CDR2 is SYDVKM. The CDR3 runs to 15 residues. Trimming pared 2 bases from V and 4 bases from J, leaving 12 bases between. The CDR3 protein is CASSLMLVRYNEQFF. CDR3 bases: TGTGCCAGCAGTTTAATGTTAGTGCGATACAATGAGCAGTTCTTC. Combining the CDR3 with reference TRBV28 and TRBJ2-1 gives the whole variable domain DVKVTQSSRYLVKRTGEKVFLECVQDMDHENMFWYRQDPGLGLRLIYFSYDVKMKEKGDIPEGYSVSREKKERFSLILESASTNQTSMYLCASSLMLVRYNEQFFGPGTRLTVL.

The chain couples TRBV7-2 to TRBJ2-2; D is unresolved. The ends were cut back, 6 bases at V and 0 bases at J, with 11 bases in the middle. The germline V gene has CDR1 SGHTA and CDR2 FQGNSA. The CDR3 spans 15 residues. CDR3: CASSQWSANTGELFF. CDR3 bases: TGTGCCAGCAGTCAGTGGAGCGCGAACACCGGGGAGCTGTTTTTT.

The rearrangement joins TRBV2 to TRBJ1-2; D is undetermined. Germline V gene lookup returns CDR1 SNHLY and CDR2 FYNNEI. V was pared by 10 bases and J by 1 base, with 13 bases between. The CDR3 has 13 amino acids. CDR3 residues: CANQVQNNYGYTF. Here the CDR3 DNA reads TGTGCCAACCAGGTACAGAATAACTATGGCTACACCTTC.

The chain carries TRBV19 and TRBJ2-2, with D tentatively TRBD2 (6 bases). Germline V gene sequence: CDR1 LNHDA, CDR2 SQIVND (reference sequence). CDR3 length: 15 residues. V was clipped by 9 bases and J by 0 bases, with 14 bases between them. CDR3 sequence (DNA): TGTGCCAGCTCCGGGACTCCAGCGAACACCGGGGAGCTGTTTTTT. As protein: CASSGTPANTGELFF.

The chain combines TRBV7-3 with TRBJ2-5; TRBD2 matches at 8 bases. Germline CDR1 reads SGHTA; CDR2 reads FQGTGA. Unmatched junction bases numbered 6, after V lost 1 base and J lost 2 bases. This CDR3 contains 16 residues. The CDR3 DNA follows: TGTGCCAGCAGCTTAAACGGGCTAGCGGGTCAAGAGACCCAGTACTTC. Amino acid sequence: CASSLNGLAGQETQYF.

V usage is TRBV6-5 and J usage is TRBJ1-5; a weak D match, TRBD1 (5 bases). With 2 bases removed from V and 9 bases from J, the gap between germline ends came to 8 bases. The CDR3 is made up of 12 amino acids. Looked up from germline, CDR1 is MNHEY and CDR2 is SVGAGI. The CDR3 is CASSYPGGPQHF. The CDR3 DNA reads TGTGCCAGCAGTTACCCCGGGGGGCCCCAGCATTTT.

The CDR3 is CASSVSGRSGETQYF. In nucleotides, the CDR3 is TGTGCCAGCAGCGTATCAGGGAGGTCCGGGGAGACCCAGTACTTC. The genes are TRBV9 and TRBJ2-5, with TRBD2 as a possible D gene (6 bases). CDR1 and CDR2 from the germline V gene are SGDLS and YYNGEE. V lost 1 base to trimming and J lost 5 bases, with 15 bases between them. The CDR3 runs to 15 residues.

The chain links TRBV18 to TRBJ2-3; maybe TRBD1 (6 bases). Trimming cost V 2 bases and J 3 bases, with 12 bases left between them. The CDR3 length is 15 residues. Germline V gives CDR1 KGHSH, CDR2 LQKENI. CDR3 nucleotide sequence: TGTGCCAGCTCACCAAGGCGGACAGAAACAGATACGCAGTATTTT. As protein: CASSPRRTETDTQYF.

The J gene is TRBJ1-1, the V gene TRBV9; possibly TRBD1 for D (6 bases). Germline V gene sequence: CDR1 SGDLS, CDR2 YYNGEE. The V end lost 4 bases, the J end lost 3 bases, and 10 bases lay between the germline ends. The CDR3 loop spans 13 amino acids. CDR3 residues: CASSPPGDTEAFF. DNA of the CDR3: TGTGCCAGCAGCCCCCCAGGGGACACTGAAGCTTTCTTT.